This is a list of T cell receptor beta chains from one sample in a study of control samples from healthy donors and cancer patients. Measured with immunoSEQ multiplex PCR; TCRdb has only the in-frame clones, and not every one. The table shows more than 70,000 clones, with roughly 90% occurring only once. Sequences were obtained from PBMCs. All receptors derive from a man in his 60s with lung cancer. CDR3s include the opening cysteine and the closing phenylalanine or tryptophan. The order of the fields is J gene, V gene, clone size, D gene, CDR3 protein, CDR3 DNA. A D gene is named only where the DNA matches it firmly. Where a row states a size, it is once, few, many or the class of an expanded clone; other rows omit it.

>TRBJ2-7|TRBV5-1|.|.
CASSLRGGGTYEQYF
TGCGCCAGCAGCTTGCGGGGAGGTGGGACCTACGAGCAGTACTTC
>TRBJ2-6|TRBV4-1|.|TRBD1
CASSTTGVSGANVLTF
TGCGCCAGCAGCACGACAGGGGTCTCTGGGGCCAACGTCCTGACTTTC
>TRBJ1-1|TRBV11-3|.|TRBD1
CASSLGQGENTEAFF
TGTGCCAGCAGCTTAGGACAGGGGGAGAACACTGAAGCTTTCTTT
>TRBJ2-2|TRBV5-1|.|.
CASSPVVGQTNTGELFF
TGCGCCAGCAGTCCCGTTGTAGGCCAGACGAACACCGGGGAGCTGTTTTTT
>TRBJ1-4|TRBV7-2|.|TRBD1
CASSLGGQGVSGNEKLFF
TGTGCCAGCAGCTTAGGGGGACAGGGGGTTTCGGGTAATGAAAAACTGTTTTTT
>TRBJ1-5|TRBV30|.|TRBD1
CAWNRGQGYQPQHF
TGTGCCTGGAACCGCGGACAGGGCTATCAGCCCCAGCATTTT
>TRBJ2-7|TRBV7-2|.|.
CATSKGVSYEQYF
TGTGCCACCTCCAAGGGTGTCTCCTACGAGCAGTACTTC
>TRBJ2-3|TRBV18|.|.
CASSREFSSTDTQYF
TGTGCCAGCTCACGGGAGTTCTCTAGCACAGATACGCAGTATTTT
>TRBJ1-2|TRBV6-6|.|.
CASKTSGSPTF
TGTGCCAGCAAAACATCCGGCAGCCCCACCTTC
>TRBJ1-3|TRBV9|.|.
CASSVGGFTGNTIYF
TGTGCCAGCAGCGTAGGAGGATTTACTGGAAACACCATATATTTT
>TRBJ1-1|TRBV2|.|TRBD1
CASSFAGGMNTEAFF
TGTGCCAGCAGTTTCGCAGGGGGAATGAACACTGAAGCTTTCTTT
>TRBJ2-6|TRBV6-1|.|TRBD1
CASSAGQRYSGANVLTF
TGTGCCAGCAGTGCGGGACAGAGATACTCTGGGGCCAACGTCCTGACTTTC
>TRBJ2-3|TRBV7-3|.|TRBD1
CASSMTGNDGDTQYF
TGTGCCAGCAGCATGACAGGGAACGATGGAGATACGCAGTATTTT
>TRBJ2-3|TRBV7-2|.|TRBD2
CASSLEKSGLGNTDTQYF
TGTGCCAGCAGCTTAGAAAAGTCGGGACTAGGGAACACAGATACGCAGTATTTT
>TRBJ1-1|TRBV6-2/TRBV6-3|.|TRBD1
CASSAGGERYTEAFF
TGTGCCAGCAGTGCAGGGGGCGAGAGGTACACTGAAGCTTTCTTT
>TRBJ1-6|TRBV11-2|.|.
CASSSRASGDSPLHF
TGTGCCAGCAGCAGCAGGGCCTCGGGAGATTCACCCCTCCACTTT
>TRBJ1-4|TRBV24-1|.|.
CATSDSLFGGEKLFF
TGTGCCACCAGTGATTCATTGTTTGGAGGGGAAAAACTGTTTTTT
>TRBJ1-2|TRBV30|many|TRBD1
CAWGRQGPAHGYTF
TGTGCCTGGGGTCGACAGGGTCCGGCTCATGGCTACACCTTC
>TRBJ2-7|TRBV12-3/TRBV12-4|.|TRBD1
CASSTGGGYEQYF
TGTGCCAGCAGTACAGGGGGTGGCTACGAGCAGTACTTC
>TRBJ2-2|TRBV4-2|.|TRBD2
CASSSLAGDGTGELFF
TGTGCCAGCAGCTCCCTAGCGGGGGACGGTACCGGGGAGCTGTTTTTT
>TRBJ2-5|TRBV7-3|.|.
CASSLTFAETQYF
TGTGCCAGCAGCTTAACGTTTGCGGAGACCCAGTACTTC
>TRBJ1-1|TRBV5-1|.|TRBD1
CASSPTGGGVTEAFF
TGCGCCAGCAGCCCTACAGGGGGTGGGGTCACTGAAGCTTTCTTT
>TRBJ1-2|TRBV28|once|TRBD1
CASILGQANYGYTF
TGTGCCAGCATACTAGGACAGGCCAACTATGGCTACACCTTC
>TRBJ2-1|TRBV7-2|.|.
CASSSRNNEQFF
TGTGCCAGCAGCTCCCGTAACAATGAGCAGTTCTTC